The 22 T cell receptor beta chains given below trace back to one sample, sequenced in a study of T cell responses to AZD1222 COVID-19 vaccine. Repertoires were generated with immunoSEQ multiplex PCR, while TCRdb's copy carries only in-frame clones and drops some. The table includes some 200,000 clones, roughly 91% detected once. The sequencing here drew on peripheral blood, taken on day 0 of MenACWY control vaccination. The receptors were sampled from an adult in good health.

V is TRBV18 and J is TRBJ2-2, with D maybe TRBD2 (5 bases). Germline assignment: CDR1 KGHSH and CDR2 LQKENI. Trimming took 0 bases from V and 6 from J, leaving 20 bases between them. The CDR3 is made up of 18 amino acids. The CDR3 loop reads CASSPPVSGREKPGELFF. The CDR3 DNA reads as TGTGCCAGCTCACCACCAGTAAGTGGGAGAGAAAAACCCGGGGAGCTGTTTTTT.

The J gene is TRBJ1-2, the V gene TRBV3-1 (or the pseudogene TRBV3-2); D is ambiguous. The CDR3 extends over 15 amino acids. The germline CDR1 and CDR2 sequences are LGHDT and YNNKEL (reference sequence). Trimming left V 6 bases short and J 6 bases short, with 20 bases between. The CDR3 region is CASSPNLDDTHGYTF. As DNA, the CDR3 is TGTGCCAGCAGTCCCAACCTCGACGATACACATGGCTACACCTTC.

The rearrangement joins TRBV4-3 to TRBJ1-6; no firm D call. V was trimmed by 0 bases and J by 6 bases, leaving 9 bases between them. Germline CDR1 reads LGHNA; CDR2 reads YSLEER. The CDR3 loop spans 15 amino acids. CDR3 in DNA: TGCGCCAGCAGCCAAGATCCCGAAGTTAATTCACCCCTCCACTTT. This encodes CASSQDPEVNSPLHF.

Only a few counts were recorded for this clone. J is TRBJ2-6 and V is TRBV19; no clear D. This CDR3 comprises 16 residues. V lost 1 base and J 4 bases, leaving 11 bases between the germline ends. Germline lookup yields CDR1 LNHDA and CDR2 SQIVND (reference sequence). The chain's CDR3 is CASSIGVRTGANVLTF. Here the CDR3 DNA reads TGTGCCAGTAGTATAGGAGTCAGAACCGGGGCCAACGTCCTGACTTTC.

The chain employs TRBV2 and TRBJ1-6; no firm D call. Trimming removed 8 bases from V and 1 base from J, with 3 bases in between. The V gene's germline CDR1 is SNHLY and CDR2 FYNNEI. The CDR3 is 12 amino acids. The CDR3 region has the DNA TGTGCCAGCTTTTCCTATAATTCACCCCTCCACTTT. Translated: CASFSYNSPLHF.

This clone occurred once. This sequence joins TRBV9 and TRBJ2-3; D ambiguous. Between the trimmed V and J ends, which lost 0 bases and 0 bases, there was a span of 8 bases. The CDR3 totals 15 residues. The germline CDR1 and CDR2 sequences are SGDLS and YYNGEE. The CDR3, as DNA: TGTGCCAGCAGCGTAGGGAGCTGGAGCACAGATACGCAGTATTTT. This encodes CASSVGSWSTDTQYF.

This chain uses TRBV6-6 with TRBJ1-5; 7 bases are shared with TRBD1. Germline V gives CDR1 MNHNY, CDR2 SVGAGI (reference sequence). Unmatched junction bases numbered 13, after V lost 7 bases and J lost 4 bases. This CDR3 spans 16 amino acids. This CDR3 reads CASTHRGPVVNQPQHF. For the CDR3, the DNA is TGTGCCAGCACCCACAGGGGCCCGGTCGTTAATCAGCCCCAGCATTTT.

In DNA, the CDR3 is TGCGCCAGCAGCTCCCCGGGGTACGAGCAGTACTTC. This codes for CASSSPGYEQYF. The chain uses TRBV5-1 and TRBJ2-7; D is possibly TRBD2 (5 bases). This CDR3 contains 12 residues. With 3 bases removed from V and 4 bases from J, the gap between germline ends came to 8 bases. The germline CDR1 and CDR2 sequences are SGHRS and YFSETQ.

This clone was seen only a few times. This chain joins TRBV5-1 and TRBJ1-6, with 10 bases aligning to TRBD1. This CDR3 has 15 residues. Germline CDR1 is SGHRS and CDR2 is YFSETQ. V shed 4 bases and J 10 bases; nucleotides not matched to a gene: 8. CDR3: CASSAGTGEKSPLHF. The CDR3 nucleotides read TGCGCCAGCAGCGCAGGGACAGGGGAAAAATCACCCCTCCACTTT.

The V call is TRBV2, the J call TRBJ2-1, with 9 bases lining up with TRBD2. The CDR3 is 13 amino acids. Germline lookup yields CDR1 SNHLY and CDR2 FYNNEI. V lost 7 bases and J lost 6; bases outside the gene matches: 4. The CDR3 nucleotides read TGTGCCAGCACGGTACTAGCGGGCAATGAGCAGTTCTTC. Protein product: CASTVLAGNEQFF.

The gene calls are TRBV7-2 and TRBJ1-2; D gene unclear. The germline V gene encodes CDR1 SGHTA and CDR2 FQGNSA. CDR3 length equals 12 residues. V was trimmed by 4 bases and J by 6 bases, leaving 9 bases between them. The CDR3: CASSSSPDGYTF. The CDR3 DNA sequence: TGTGCCAGCAGCTCGAGTCCTGATGGCTACACCTTC.

The chain links TRBV18 to TRBJ1-5; tentative D call: TRBD1 (6 bases). Germline CDR1 reads KGHSH; CDR2 reads LQKENI. This CDR3 region has 13 residues. Trimming pared 6 bases from V and 5 bases from J, leaving 11 bases between. The CDR3 region has the DNA TGTGCCAGCTCGCAGGGGACCGATCAGCCCCAGCATTTT. It translates to CASSQGTDQPQHF.

The V gene is TRBV6-5, the J gene TRBJ1-1, with D uncertain. Trimming shortened V by 6 bases and J by 1 base, and 15 bases separated the two germline ends. The length of the CDR3 is 15 residues. Germline loops: CDR1 MNHEY, CDR2 SVGAGI. CDR3 DNA sequence: TGTGCCAGCAGCCCACGGGCCGGACGGAACACTGAAGCTTTCTTT. It specifies CASSPRAGRNTEAFF.

The chain employs TRBV29-1 and TRBJ1-1, with a possible D match to TRBD1 (5 bases). Looked up from germline, CDR1 is SQVTM and CDR2 is ANQGSEA. Trimming removed 2 bases at V and 5 bases at J, with 12 bases between. The CDR3 totals 13 residues. Here the CDR3 reads CSVEHRRVTEAFF. The DNA of the CDR3 is TGCAGCGTTGAACACAGGAGGGTTACTGAAGCTTTCTTT.

The chain is built from TRBV6-6 and TRBJ2-2, with 11 bases lining up with TRBD1. The CDR3 totals 15 residues. In germline, CDR1 is MNHNY, CDR2 SVGAGI (reference sequence). Trimming removed 2 bases from V and 6 bases from J; junction bases left unmatched: 2. Written as DNA, the CDR3 is TGTGCCAGCAGTTACCCGGGACAGGGGGCCGGGGAGCTGTTTTTT. Amino acid sequence: CASSYPGQGAGELFF.

This clone has a single count. V usage is TRBV7-2 and J usage is TRBJ2-3; D unresolved. Trimming shortened V by 1 base and J by 1 base, and 3 bases separated the two germline ends. The CDR3 is made up of 13 amino acids. Germline V gene lookup returns CDR1 SGHTA and CDR2 FQGNSA. CDR3 in amino acids: CASSLVGTDTQYF. The CDR3 nucleotides read TGTGCCAGCAGCTTAGTGGGCACAGATACGCAGTATTTT.

V is TRBV3-1 (or the pseudogene TRBV3-2) and J is TRBJ1-1, with a possible D match to TRBD1 (5 bases). Trimming shortened V by 3 bases and J by 11 bases, and 22 bases separated the two germline ends. CDR3 size: 15 residues. Germline V gene sequence: CDR1 LGHDT, CDR2 YNNKEL (reference sequence). CDR3 sequence: CASSHMTGPKNRAFF. The CDR3 nucleotides read TGTGCCAGCAGCCACATGACGGGACCGAAAAACCGGGCTTTCTTT.

The chain links TRBV5-1 to TRBJ1-6; a weak D match, TRBD1 (6 bases). The germline CDR1 and CDR2 sequences are SGHRS and YFSETQ. V shed 1 base and J shed 10 bases, with 12 bases lying between them. The CDR3 loop spans 14 amino acids. CDR3 DNA sequence: TGCGCCAGCAGCTTGACAGGGTATGGATCACCCCTCCACTTT. As protein: CASSLTGYGSPLHF.

V is TRBV4-2 and J is TRBJ1-1; TRBD1 agrees at 7 bases. CDR1 LGHNA and CDR2 YNFKEQ come from the germline V gene. The CDR3 is made up of 16 amino acids. V shed 1 base, J shed 4 bases, and the junction held 9 bases outside the gene matches. The CDR3 protein is CASSQVLQGIGTEAFF. The CDR3 DNA is TGTGCCAGCAGCCAAGTATTACAGGGGATAGGCACTGAAGCTTTCTTT.

This clone came up once. V gene TRBV29-1 combines with J gene TRBJ2-7, with 8 bases matching TRBD1. J was trimmed by 1 base and V by 1 base; bases with no gene match: 6. Germline V gene lookup returns CDR1 SQVTM and CDR2 ANQGSEA. This CDR3 is built from 15 residues. The CDR3 spells CSVEGWTGRSYEQYF. CDR3 bases: TGCAGCGTTGAAGGCTGGACAGGGCGGTCCTACGAGCAGTACTTC.

The genes are TRBV6-5 and TRBJ1-1; D is undetermined. Germline values: CDR1 MNHEY, CDR2 SVGAGI. The V and J ends lost 6 bases and 5 bases respectively, with 13 bases between them. The CDR3 contains 13 residues. In DNA, the CDR3 is TGTGCCAGCAGCTCCTCGTGGGTAACTGAAGCTTTCTTT. This sequence encodes CASSSSWVTEAFF.

This rearrangement joins TRBV5-1 to TRBJ1-1, with D possibly TRBD1 on 5 matching bases. CDR3 length: 13 residues. Trimming cost V 2 bases and J 8 bases, with 13 bases left between them. Germline-derived CDR1 and CDR2 are SGHRS and YFSETQ. CDR3 amino acids: CASSLEGATEAFF. The CDR3 coding sequence is TGCGCCAGCAGCTTAGAAGGGGCAACCGAAGCTTTCTTT.